Listed below are T cell receptor beta chains from one sample, sequenced in a study of blood T cell repertoires in COVID-19. Repertoires were generated with immunoSEQ multiplex PCR, while TCRdb's copy carries only in-frame clones and drops some. This sample has around 32,000 clones, with roughly 85% found just once. Source material: peripheral blood. The receptors shown here come from a woman aged 80 or over with active or convalescent COVID-19. Both conserved end residues are part of each CDR3. The order of the fields is CDR3 DNA, CDR3 protein, clone size, J gene, V gene, D gene. The D gene is left open where the match is weak. Part of the rows lack a size; the others show once, few, many or a class for expanded clones.

TGTGCCAGCAGGGCTGCAGGGGGCGCAAGGTACGAGCAGTACTTC	CASRAAGGARYEQYF	NA	TRBJ2-7	TRBV2	TRBD1
TGTGCCAGCAGCCAAGGCTCTAGTCCACGGGAGACCCAGTACTTC	CASSQGSSPRETQYF	NA	TRBJ2-5	TRBV3-1/TRBV3-2	NA
TGTGCCAGCAGCCCGGGACTAGCGGGGGGTACGGAGACCCAGTACTTC	CASSPGLAGGTETQYF	NA	TRBJ2-5	TRBV7-9	TRBD2
TGTGCCACCAGCGTGGACAGGGGGCAAGGGCGGGAGACCCAGTACTTC	CATSVDRGQGRETQYF	NA	TRBJ2-5	TRBV15	TRBD1
TGTGCCAGCAGCCCCATGAGCGGGAGGGAGACCCAGTACTTC	CASSPMSGRETQYF	NA	TRBJ2-5	TRBV3-1/TRBV3-2	TRBD2
TGTGCCAGTAGTCCCCGAACAGCTGAAGCTTTCTTT	CASSPRTAEAFF	NA	TRBJ1-1	TRBV19	NA
TGTGCCACCAGCCGGGACAGGGGCAATCAGCCCCAGCATTTT	CATSRDRGNQPQHF	NA	TRBJ1-5	TRBV15	TRBD1
TGCGCCAGCAGCCAATATCTAGGGGTAATCACAGATACGCAGTATTTT	CASSQYLGVITDTQYF	NA	TRBJ2-3	TRBV4-3	NA
TGCGCCAGCAGCCAAGAGGGAGCAACTAATGAAAAACTGTTTTTT	CASSQEGATNEKLFF	NA	TRBJ1-4	TRBV4-3	NA
TGTGCCATCAGTGGGACAGGGAATGAAAAACTGTTTTTT	CAISGTGNEKLFF	NA	TRBJ1-4	TRBV10-3	TRBD1
TGTGCCAGCAGCGAGGGGACTAGCGGTTTAGAGACCCAGTACTTC	CASSEGTSGLETQYF	NA	TRBJ2-5	TRBV7-3	TRBD2
TGTGCCAGCAGTAGACTAGCGGGAGGTAATACGCAGTATTTT	CASSRLAGGNTQYF	once	TRBJ2-3	TRBV6-2/TRBV6-3	TRBD2
TGCGCCAGCAGCTTGGAGACAGGGGGCGGTCAGCCCCAGCATTTT	CASSLETGGGQPQHF	NA	TRBJ1-5	TRBV5-1	TRBD1
TGTGCCAGTACCAGGACAGGCTTCTATGGCTACACCTTC	CASTRTGFYGYTF	few	TRBJ1-2	TRBV19	TRBD1
TGTGCCAGCAGCCACCTAGCCTACGAGCAGTACTTC	CASSHLAYEQYF	few	TRBJ2-7	TRBV3-1/TRBV3-2	NA
TGTGCCAGCAGCCCCCGGACTAGCGCCGGCCAGACGCAGTATTTT	CASSPRTSAGQTQYF	NA	TRBJ2-3	TRBV9	TRBD2
TGTGCCATCACCCAAGGAGGCAGCTCCTACGAGCAGTACTTC	CAITQGGSSYEQYF	NA	TRBJ2-7	TRBV10-3	NA
TGTGCCAGCAGCTTGCGTACGCTCGCTCCCCACAAAGAGACCCAGTACTTC	CASSLRTLAPHKETQYF	NA	TRBJ2-5	TRBV5-5	NA
TGTGCCATCAGTGAAAACAAGGGAGGCAATCAGCCCCAGCATTTT	CAISENKGGNQPQHF	NA	TRBJ1-5	TRBV10-3	NA
TGTGCCTGGAAGGCGGGGTTGAGTTCACCCCTCCACTTT	CAWKAGLSSPLHF	NA	TRBJ1-6	TRBV30	NA
TGTGCCAGCGGGACAGGGGGGCCAGATACGCAGTATTTT	CASGTGGPDTQYF	NA	TRBJ2-3	TRBV19	TRBD1
TGTGCCAGCAACGGGGGCTCTGGAAACACCATATATTTT	CASNGGSGNTIYF	NA	TRBJ1-3	TRBV6-5	NA
TGTGCCAGTAGCGGCCAGAGGGTTATCAATGAGCAGTTCTTC	CASSGQRVINEQFF	NA	TRBJ2-1	TRBV19	NA
TGTGCCAGCACCCACACTGGAAACACCATATATTTT	CASTHTGNTIYF	NA	TRBJ1-3	TRBV12-3/TRBV12-4	NA
TGTGCCAGTAGCGACGTCGGGGTGGCTGATACGCAGTATTTT	CASSDVGVADTQYF	NA	TRBJ2-3	TRBV19	NA
TGTGCCAGCAGTTACTCCGATTCAACAGTGAACTATGGCTACACCTTC	CASSYSDSTVNYGYTF	NA	TRBJ1-2	TRBV6-2/TRBV6-3	NA
TGTGCCAGCAGCCACCGGGACTACGAGCAGTACTTC	CASSHRDYEQYF	NA	TRBJ2-7	TRBV3-1/TRBV3-2	NA
TGTGCCAGCAGTTTCGGGCAGGGTGGCTACACCTTC	CASSFGQGGYTF	NA	TRBJ1-2	TRBV27	NA
TGTGCCAGCAGCACACAGGGTATTAACACCGGGGAGCTGTTTTTT	CASSTQGINTGELFF	NA	TRBJ2-2	TRBV9	NA
TGTGCCAGCAGCTCCCCCGGGGACACTGAAGCTTTCTTT	CASSSPGDTEAFF	NA	TRBJ1-1	TRBV7-3	NA
TGTGCCAGCAGCCGTCGGGACAGGGGGCGTCCCCTCCACTTT	CASSRRDRGRPLHF	NA	TRBJ1-6	TRBV3-1/TRBV3-2	TRBD1
TGTGCCAGCAGCCCCGGACAGTGGGGGGGTGAAAAACTGTTTTTT	CASSPGQWGGEKLFF	NA	TRBJ1-4	TRBV3-1/TRBV3-2	NA
TGTGCCAGCAGCCAACAAACAGGCCCGGCGCGCTACGAGCAGTACTTC	CASSQQTGPARYEQYF	NA	TRBJ2-7	TRBV14	NA
TGTGCCAGCTCACCACGGGCTGGCATGAACACTGAAGCTTTCTTT	CASSPRAGMNTEAFF	NA	TRBJ1-1	TRBV18	NA
TGTGCCAGCAGTCAGGGCCCATGGGGGACATACGAGCAGTACTTC	CASSQGPWGTYEQYF	NA	TRBJ2-7	TRBV2	NA
TGTGCCAGCAGCTTACTCCCGGCGGGGGGCTCCTACAATGAGCAGTTCTTC	CASSLLPAGGSYNEQFF	NA	TRBJ2-1	TRBV7-3	TRBD2
TGTGCCAGCAGCGTAGGGCCCCGGGAGCCCCAGCATTTT	CASSVGPREPQHF	NA	TRBJ1-5	TRBV9	NA
TGTGCCAGCAGCCAAGCATTCAGTTCCAATCAGCCCCAGCATTTT	CASSQAFSSNQPQHF	NA	TRBJ1-5	TRBV3-1/TRBV3-2	NA
TGTGCCAGCAGTGAAAGTGACAGGGACTCGGTGGACACCGGGGAGCTGTTTTTT	CASSESDRDSVDTGELFF	large	TRBJ2-2	TRBV2	NA
TGTGCCACGAGGACAGGGTTAACTCTTAACACTGAAGCTTTCTTT	CATRTGLTLNTEAFF	once	TRBJ1-1	TRBV19	TRBD1
TGTGCCAGCAGCCGACAAATTTTCTACGAGCAGTACTTC	CASSRQIFYEQYF	NA	TRBJ2-7	TRBV11-2	NA
TGTGCCAGCAGCTTGGGCAGAAACTATGGCTACACCTTC	CASSLGRNYGYTF	NA	TRBJ1-2	TRBV7-2	NA
TGTGCCAGCAGTTACAACCTTTGGTCCGGGTGGCTCCCTGATCAGCCCCAGCATTTT	CASSYNLWSGWLPDQPQHF	NA	TRBJ1-5	TRBV6-2/TRBV6-3	NA
TGCGCCAGCAGCTCGGGACTAGTCGGCGGGGAGCTGTTTTTT	CASSSGLVGGELFF	few	TRBJ2-2	TRBV5-1	TRBD2
TGTGCCAGCAGCCTTAGTGCGGGGAGTTCAGATACGCAGTATTTT	CASSLSAGSSDTQYF	NA	TRBJ2-3	TRBV7-8	NA
TGTGCCAGCAGCCCAGTCTACGAGCAGTACTTC	CASSPVYEQYF	NA	TRBJ2-7	TRBV7-9	NA
TGTGCCAGCAGTCTCAGGGGATCCTATGGCTACACCTTC	CASSLRGSYGYTF	NA	TRBJ1-2	TRBV12-3/TRBV12-4	NA
TGTGCCAGCAGGTCGACGGGGGGAACGAGAGGCTACACCTTC	CASRSTGGTRGYTF	NA	TRBJ1-2	TRBV5-5	NA
TGCAGCGCCGGCGACGTTTCTGGGGCCAACGTCCTGACTTTC	CSAGDVSGANVLTF	NA	TRBJ2-6	TRBV29-1	NA
TGTGCCAGCACTGGACAGGTCTCCTACGAGCAGTACTTC	CASTGQVSYEQYF	NA	TRBJ2-7	TRBV2	TRBD1
TGCGCCAGCAGCCCCATCTCTAAGTCGTTCTCTGGAAACACCATATATTTT	CASSPISKSFSGNTIYF	NA	TRBJ1-3	TRBV4-1	NA
TGTGCCAGCACCAGTCCAGGGGGAAACACCATATATTTT	CASTSPGGNTIYF	NA	TRBJ1-3	TRBV6-5	NA